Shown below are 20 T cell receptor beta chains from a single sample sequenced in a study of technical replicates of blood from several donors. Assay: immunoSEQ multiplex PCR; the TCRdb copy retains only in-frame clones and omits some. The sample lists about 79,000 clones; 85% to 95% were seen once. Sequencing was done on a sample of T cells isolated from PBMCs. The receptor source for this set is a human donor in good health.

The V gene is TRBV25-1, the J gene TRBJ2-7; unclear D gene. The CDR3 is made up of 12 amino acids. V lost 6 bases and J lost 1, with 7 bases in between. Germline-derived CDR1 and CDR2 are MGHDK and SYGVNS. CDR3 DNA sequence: TGTGCCAGCAGCACAGATTCCTACGAGCAGTACTTC. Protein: CASSTDSYEQYF.

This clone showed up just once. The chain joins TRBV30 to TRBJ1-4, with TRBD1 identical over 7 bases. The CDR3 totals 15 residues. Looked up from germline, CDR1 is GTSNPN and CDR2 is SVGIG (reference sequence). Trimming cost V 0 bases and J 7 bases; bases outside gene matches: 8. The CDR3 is CAWSVPDRQSEKLFF. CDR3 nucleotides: TGTGCCTGGAGTGTCCCGGACAGGCAGAGTGAAAAACTGTTTTTT.

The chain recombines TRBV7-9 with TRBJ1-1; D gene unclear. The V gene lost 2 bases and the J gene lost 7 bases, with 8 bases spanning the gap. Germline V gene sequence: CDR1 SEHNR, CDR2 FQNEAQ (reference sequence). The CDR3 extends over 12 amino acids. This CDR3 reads CASSLRRDEAFF. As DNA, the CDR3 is TGTGCCAGCAGCTTACGGCGGGATGAAGCTTTCTTT.

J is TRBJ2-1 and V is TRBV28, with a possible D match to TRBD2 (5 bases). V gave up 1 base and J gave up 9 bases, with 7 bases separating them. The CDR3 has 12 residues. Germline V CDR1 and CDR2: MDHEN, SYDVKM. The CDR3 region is CASSLLAGEQFF. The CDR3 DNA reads TGTGCCAGCAGTTTATTGGCGGGTGAGCAGTTCTTC. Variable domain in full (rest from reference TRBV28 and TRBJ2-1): DVKVTQSSRYLVKRTGEKVFLECVQDMDHENMFWYRQDPGLGLRLIYFSYDVKMKEKGDIPEGYSVSREKKERFSLILESASTNQTSMYLCASSLLAGEQFFGPGTRLTVL.

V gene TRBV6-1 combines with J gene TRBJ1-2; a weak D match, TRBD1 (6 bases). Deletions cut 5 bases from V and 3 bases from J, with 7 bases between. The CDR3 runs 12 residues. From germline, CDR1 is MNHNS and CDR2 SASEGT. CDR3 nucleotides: TGTGCCAGCAGTACAGGGTACTATGGCTACACCTTC. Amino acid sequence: CASSTGYYGYTF.

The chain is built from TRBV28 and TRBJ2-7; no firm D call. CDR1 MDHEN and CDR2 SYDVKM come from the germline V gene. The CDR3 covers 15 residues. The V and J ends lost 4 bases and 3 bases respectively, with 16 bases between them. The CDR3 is CASSYTDPVLYEQYF. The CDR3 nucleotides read TGTGCCAGCAGTTATACAGACCCCGTTCTCTACGAGCAGTACTTC. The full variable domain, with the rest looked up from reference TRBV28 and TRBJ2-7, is DVKVTQSSRYLVKRTGEKVFLECVQDMDHENMFWYRQDPGLGLRLIYFSYDVKMKEKGDIPEGYSVSREKKERFSLILESASTNQTSMYLCASSYTDPVLYEQYFGPGTRLTVT.

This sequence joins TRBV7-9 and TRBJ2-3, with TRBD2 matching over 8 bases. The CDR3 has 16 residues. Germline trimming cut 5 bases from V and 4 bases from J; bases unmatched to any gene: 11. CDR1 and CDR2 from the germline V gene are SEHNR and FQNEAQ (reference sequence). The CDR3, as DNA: TGTGCCAGCAGCGTAACTGGGACTAGGCGTGCAGATACGCAGTATTTT. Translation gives CASSVTGTRRADTQYF.

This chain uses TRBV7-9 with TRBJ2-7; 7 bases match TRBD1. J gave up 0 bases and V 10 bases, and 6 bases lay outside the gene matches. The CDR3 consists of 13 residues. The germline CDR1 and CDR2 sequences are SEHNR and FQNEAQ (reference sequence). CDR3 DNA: TGTGCCACTACGGGACAGAGCTCCTACGAGCAGTACTTC. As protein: CATTGQSSYEQYF.

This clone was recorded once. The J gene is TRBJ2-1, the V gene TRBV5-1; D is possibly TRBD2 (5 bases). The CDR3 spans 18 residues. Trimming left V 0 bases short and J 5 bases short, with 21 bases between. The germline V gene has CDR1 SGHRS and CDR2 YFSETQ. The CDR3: CASSLGSSSSHQNNEQFF. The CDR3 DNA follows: TGCGCCAGCAGCTTGGGCAGCTCGTCTAGCCACCAAAACAATGAGCAGTTCTTC.

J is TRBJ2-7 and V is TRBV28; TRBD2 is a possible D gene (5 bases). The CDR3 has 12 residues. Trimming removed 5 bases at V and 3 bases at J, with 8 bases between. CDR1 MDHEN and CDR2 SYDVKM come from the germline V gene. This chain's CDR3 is CASSPGSYEQYF. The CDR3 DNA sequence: TGTGCCAGCAGTCCGGGGAGCTACGAGCAGTACTTC.

The CDR3 region has the DNA TGTGCCAGCAGGGACACCATCGGCGGTCAGCCCCAGCATTTT. Its translation is CASRDTIGGQPQHF. This chain uses TRBV2 with TRBJ1-5; maybe TRBD1 (5 bases). The CDR3 runs to 14 residues. V lost 6 bases and J 6 bases, leaving 15 bases between the germline ends. Germline CDR1 is SNHLY and CDR2 is FYNNEI.

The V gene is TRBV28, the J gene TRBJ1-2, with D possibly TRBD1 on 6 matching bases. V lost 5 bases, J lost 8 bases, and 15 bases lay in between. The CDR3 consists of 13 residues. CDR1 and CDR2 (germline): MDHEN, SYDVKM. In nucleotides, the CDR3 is TGTGCCAGCAGTAACAGGGAAAAGGGGGGCTACACCTTC. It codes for CASSNREKGGYTF.

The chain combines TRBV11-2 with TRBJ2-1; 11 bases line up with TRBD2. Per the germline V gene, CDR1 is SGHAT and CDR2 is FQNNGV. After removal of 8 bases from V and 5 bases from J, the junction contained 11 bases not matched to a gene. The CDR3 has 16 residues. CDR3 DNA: TGTGCCAGCCGTATAGCGGGAGGGCCTCTTAACAATGAGCAGTTCTTC. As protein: CASRIAGGPLNNEQFF.

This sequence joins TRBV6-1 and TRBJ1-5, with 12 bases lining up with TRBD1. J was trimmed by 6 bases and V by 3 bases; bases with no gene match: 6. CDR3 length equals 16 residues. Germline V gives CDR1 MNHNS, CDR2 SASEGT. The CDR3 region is CASSDPGQGAFQPQHF. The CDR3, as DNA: TGTGCCAGCAGTGACCCGGGACAGGGGGCTTTTCAGCCCCAGCATTTT.

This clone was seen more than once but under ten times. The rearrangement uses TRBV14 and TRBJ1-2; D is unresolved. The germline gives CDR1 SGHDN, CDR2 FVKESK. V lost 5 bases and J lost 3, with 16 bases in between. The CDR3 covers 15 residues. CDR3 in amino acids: CASSEPADKYYGYTF. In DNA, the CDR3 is TGTGCCAGCAGCGAGCCCGCCGACAAGTACTATGGCTACACCTTC. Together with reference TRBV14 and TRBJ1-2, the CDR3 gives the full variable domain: EAGVTQFPSHSVIEKGQTVTLRCDPISGHDNLYWYRRVMGKEIKFLLHFVKESKQDESGMPNNRFLAERTGGTYSTLKVQPAELEDSGVYFCASSEPADKYYGYTFGSGTRLTVV.

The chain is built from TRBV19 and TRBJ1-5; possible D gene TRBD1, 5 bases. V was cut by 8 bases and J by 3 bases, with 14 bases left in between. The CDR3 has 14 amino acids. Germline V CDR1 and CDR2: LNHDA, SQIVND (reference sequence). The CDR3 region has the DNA TGTGCCAGTCAGACGGGACTCAACAATCAGCCCCAGCATTTT. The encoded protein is CASQTGLNNQPQHF.

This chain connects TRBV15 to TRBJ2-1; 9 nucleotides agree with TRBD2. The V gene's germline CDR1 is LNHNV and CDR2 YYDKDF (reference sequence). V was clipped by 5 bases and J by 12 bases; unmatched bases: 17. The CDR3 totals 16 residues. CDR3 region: CATSPQGLAGLLGQFF. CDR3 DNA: TGTGCCACCAGCCCTCAAGGCCTAGCGGGGTTACTGGGGCAGTTCTTC. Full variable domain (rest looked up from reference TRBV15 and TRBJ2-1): DAMVIQNPRYQVTQFGKPVTLSCSQTLNHNVMYWYQQKSSQAPKLLFHYYDKDFNNEADTPDNFQSRRPNTSFCFLDIRSPGLGDTAMYLCATSPQGLAGLLGQFFGPGTRLTVL.

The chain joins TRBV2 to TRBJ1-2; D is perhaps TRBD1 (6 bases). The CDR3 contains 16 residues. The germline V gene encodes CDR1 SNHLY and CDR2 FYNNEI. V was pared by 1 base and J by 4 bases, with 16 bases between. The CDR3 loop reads CASSEVPQGSLYGYTF. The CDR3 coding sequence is TGTGCCAGCAGTGAAGTCCCACAGGGAAGTCTCTATGGCTACACCTTC.

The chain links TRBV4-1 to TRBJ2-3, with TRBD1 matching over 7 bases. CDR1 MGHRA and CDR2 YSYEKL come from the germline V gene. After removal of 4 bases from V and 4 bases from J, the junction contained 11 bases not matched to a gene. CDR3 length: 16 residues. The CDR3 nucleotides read TGCGCCAGCAGCCGAACCGGGACAGACTTCGCAGATACGCAGTATTTT. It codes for CASSRTGTDFADTQYF.

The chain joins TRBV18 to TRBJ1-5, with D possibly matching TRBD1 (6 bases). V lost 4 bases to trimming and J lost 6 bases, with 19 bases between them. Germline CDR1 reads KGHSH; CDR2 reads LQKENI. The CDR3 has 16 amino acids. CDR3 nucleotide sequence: TGTGCCAGCTCACTAGGAGGGAGGGGGGCGAGTCAGCCCCAGCATTTT. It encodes CASSLGGRGASQPQHF.